Listed here are 27 T cell receptor beta chains from one sample, sequenced in a study of T cell responses to AZD1222 COVID-19 vaccine. Produced via immunoSEQ multiplex PCR; TCRdb's table is partial and in-frame only. This sample has around 150,000 clones, with less than 95% found just once. The sequencing used peripheral blood, collected 28 days after the second dose of the MenACWY control vaccine. The receptors shown here come from an adult who received the MenACWY meningococcal vaccine as a control.

This sequence joins TRBV7-6 and TRBJ2-2; 8 nucleotides match TRBD1. The CDR3 consists of 17 residues. Germline lookup yields CDR1 SGHVS and CDR2 FNYEAQ. With 0 bases clipped from V and 7 bases from J, the junction kept 10 bases outside the gene matches. The CDR3, as DNA: TGTGCCAGCAGCTTAGCGGGTGGACAGGGAGGATTCGGGGAGCTGTTTTTT. Its translation: CASSLAGGQGGFGELFF.

The chain carries TRBV28 and TRBJ1-6; no clear D gene. V lost 6 bases, J lost 0 bases, and 9 bases lay in between. CDR3 size: 15 residues. CDR1 is MDHEN, CDR2 SYDVKM, per germline. The CDR3 protein is CASSRRSSYNSPLHF. CDR3 DNA: TGTGCCAGCAGCCGGAGAAGCTCCTATAATTCACCCCTCCACTTT. The full variable domain, rest sourced from reference TRBV28 and TRBJ1-6, is DVKVTQSSRYLVKRTGEKVFLECVQDMDHENMFWYRQDPGLGLRLIYFSYDVKMKEKGDIPEGYSVSREKKERFSLILESASTNQTSMYLCASSRRSSYNSPLHFGNGTRLTVT.

The chain employs TRBV19 and TRBJ2-6; TRBD1 is a possible D gene (6 bases). V was shortened by 0 bases and J by 0 bases, with 12 bases between the two germline ends. Germline CDR1 LNHDA, CDR2 SQIVND (reference sequence). The CDR3 sequence is 18 residues long. CDR3 coding DNA: TGTGCCAGTAGTATAGACCCGGGACATACCTCTGGGGCCAACGTCCTGACTTTC. Residues: CASSIDPGHTSGANVLTF.

This clone is labeled as medium-sized (0.01 to 0.1%). The rearrangement joins TRBV27 to TRBJ1-6; D perhaps matches TRBD1 (5 bases). Germline values: CDR1 MNHEY, CDR2 SMNVEV (reference sequence). This CDR3 is 13 amino acids long. V was trimmed by 1 base and J by 9 bases, leaving 7 bases between them. CDR3 protein: CASSLYGGSPLHF. As DNA, the CDR3 is TGTGCCAGCAGTTTATATGGGGGTTCACCCCTCCACTTT.

The CDR3 sequence: CASSQGLQDNYGYTF. Here the CDR3 DNA reads TGCGCCAGCAGCCAGGGGTTACAGGATAACTATGGCTACACCTTC. The chain couples TRBV4-3 to TRBJ1-2, with D tentatively TRBD1 (5 bases). The germline CDR1 and CDR2 sequences are LGHNA and YSLEER. This CDR3 is built from 15 residues. V lost 3 bases, J lost 1 base, and 12 bases lay in between.

The chain uses TRBV6-5 and TRBJ1-3, with D perhaps matching TRBD1 (5 bases). The CDR3 sequence is 12 residues long. Germline CDR1 is MNHEY and CDR2 is SVGAGI. V lost 8 bases to trimming and J lost 4 bases, with 9 bases between them. Here the CDR3 reads CASGTLGNTIYF. The CDR3 nucleotides are TGTGCCAGCGGGACCCTCGGAAACACCATATATTTT.

The rearrangement uses TRBV11-2 and TRBJ2-2, with 9 bases lining up with TRBD2. The V segment lost 5 bases and the J segment 4 bases; nucleotides outside the gene matches: 17. The CDR3 is 19 residues long. The germline CDR1 and CDR2 sequences are SGHAT and FQNNGV. The CDR3 DNA is TGTGCCAGCAGCAACCCTCAGGGCCTAGCGGGAATATCCACCGGGGAGCTGTTTTTT. Translation: CASSNPQGLAGISTGELFF.

The chain recombines TRBV19 with TRBJ2-5; D is undetermined. V was clipped by 7 bases and J by 2 bases, with 14 bases between them. This CDR3 contains 14 residues. Germline V gene lookup returns CDR1 LNHDA and CDR2 SQIVND (reference sequence). CDR3 sequence: CASTTGYGQETQYF. CDR3 bases: TGTGCCAGTACAACGGGCTATGGGCAAGAGACCCAGTACTTC.

This rearrangement joins TRBV15 to TRBJ2-5; 8 nucleotides align to TRBD2. Germline V gives CDR1 LNHNV, CDR2 YYDKDF (reference sequence). This CDR3 has 15 residues. Trimming cost V 0 bases and J 4 bases; bases outside gene matches: 4. CDR3 nucleotides: TGTGCCACCAGCAGAGATCGAGGACTAGCAGAGACCCAGTACTTC. Protein sequence: CATSRDRGLAETQYF.

The chain carries TRBV11-2 and TRBJ2-3; D may correspond to TRBD1 or TRBD2 (5 bases each). The CDR3 contains 14 residues. Deletions cut 4 bases from V and 2 bases from J, with 10 bases between. In germline, CDR1 is SGHAT, CDR2 FQNNGV. CDR3 amino acids: CASSSGPNTDTQYF. DNA of the CDR3: TGTGCCAGCAGCTCGGGACCAAACACAGATACGCAGTATTTT.

V gene TRBV10-3 combines with J gene TRBJ2-7; 9 bases align to TRBD1. Looked up from germline, CDR1 is ENHRY and CDR2 is SYGVKD. Trimming at V came to 6 bases and at J to 0 bases, leaving 3 bases not matched to a gene. The CDR3 runs to 14 residues. Here the CDR3 reads CAISLQGASYEQYF. CDR3 sequence (DNA): TGTGCCATCAGCCTACAGGGGGCCTCCTACGAGCAGTACTTC.

The V call is TRBV3-1 (or the pseudogene TRBV3-2), the J call TRBJ2-2; TRBD2 agrees at 9 bases. There are 17 residues in the CDR3. The V and J ends lost 0 bases and 5 bases, in that order; junction bases with no gene match: 7. Germline V gene data show CDR1 as LGHDT and CDR2 as YNNKEL (reference sequence). CDR3 loop: CASSQDRGTSRTGELFF. The CDR3 DNA reads TGTGCCAGCAGCCAAGACCGCGGGACTAGCAGGACCGGGGAGCTGTTTTTT.

V gene TRBV11-3 combines with J gene TRBJ2-7; the match to TRBD2 covers 8 bases. The ends lost 5 bases at V and 6 bases at J; junction bases unmatched: 9. Germline V gene lookup returns CDR1 SGHNT and CDR2 YENEEA. The CDR3 consists of 14 residues. CDR3 residues: CASSRGGGRFEQYF. The CDR3 bases are TGTGCCAGCAGCCGGGGCGGGGGGCGCTTCGAGCAGTACTTC.

V and J are TRBV30 and TRBJ2-7, with unresolved D. The CDR3 length is 12 residues. Germline CDR1 GTSNPN, CDR2 SVGIG (reference sequence). Trimming removed 4 bases at V and 4 bases at J, with 11 bases between. CDR3 amino acids: CAWTGISYEQYF. CDR3 bases: TGTGCCTGGACAGGTATCTCTTACGAGCAGTACTTC.

This chain joins TRBV6-1 and TRBJ2-7; 11 bases align to TRBD1. Germline V gene data show CDR1 as MNHNS and CDR2 as SASEGT. Trimming at V came to 6 bases and at J to 2 bases, leaving 6 bases not matched to a gene. CDR3 length: 15 residues. The CDR3 loop is CASSLSDRGPYEQYF. CDR3 nucleotide sequence: TGTGCCAGCAGCCTTTCGGACAGGGGGCCCTACGAGCAGTACTTC.

This sequence joins TRBV2 and TRBJ2-7; D not certain. This CDR3 has 12 amino acids. Trimming left V 11 bases short and J 3 bases short, with 14 bases between. Germline CDR1 and CDR2: SNHLY and FYNNEI. DNA for the CDR3: TGTGCCTCTAGGACGGATGGCTACGAGCAGTACTTC. This gives the protein CASRTDGYEQYF.

V and J are TRBV7-9 and TRBJ2-5; D not certain. CDR3 length equals 11 residues. Looked up from germline, CDR1 is SEHNR and CDR2 is FQNEAQ (reference sequence). Trimming cost V 5 bases and J 5 bases, with 6 bases left between them. CDR3 coding DNA: TGTGCCAGCAGCCCGCGGGAGACCCAGTACTTC. Translated, it gives CASSPRETQYF.

The rearrangement uses TRBV28 and TRBJ2-4; no clear D gene. The germline V gene encodes CDR1 MDHEN and CDR2 SYDVKM. This CDR3 is 14 amino acids long. V gave up 3 bases and J gave up 11 bases, with 17 bases separating them. The CDR3 nucleotides are TGTGCCAGCAGTTTGCCCATGACTTCCTCCCTTCAGTACTTC. Translated: CASSLPMTSSLQYF.

This chain connects TRBV11-2 to TRBJ1-1; D unresolved. The CDR3 consists of 16 residues. Trimming took off 1 base at V and 5 bases at J, with 17 bases between the two ends. CDR1 SGHAT and CDR2 FQNNGV come from the germline V gene. CDR3 nucleotides: TGTGCCAGCAGCTTAGCCCCCTCGGGCGAGCGGACTGAAGCTTTCTTT. It specifies CASSLAPSGERTEAFF.

This chain links TRBV4-3 with TRBJ2-3; D is uncertain. This CDR3 contains 18 residues. The germline gives CDR1 LGHNA, CDR2 YSLEER. Trimming pared 1 base from V and 0 bases from J, leaving 17 bases between. As DNA, the CDR3 is TGCGCCAGCAGCCAAGGTTCGTTGGGCGGCTCTAGCACAGATACGCAGTATTTT. Its protein product is CASSQGSLGGSSTDTQYF.

V usage is TRBV2 and J usage is TRBJ1-1; TRBD1 might be the D (6 bases). The CDR3 sequence is 14 residues long. Germline V lookup: CDR1 SNHLY, CDR2 FYNNEI. Trimming took 10 bases from V and 7 from J, leaving 22 bases between them. DNA for the CDR3: TGTGCCACCGTCCGGGACATCGGTGTTGGTGAAGCTTTCTTT. Translating it yields CATVRDIGVGEAFF.

The chain combines TRBV9 with TRBJ2-7; D possibly corresponds to TRBD1 (6 bases). The CDR3 totals 14 residues. V dropped 5 bases and J dropped 2 bases, with 14 bases sitting between them. Per germline, CDR1 SGDLS and CDR2 YYNGEE. The CDR3 sequence is CASSLRDTTYEQYF. Written as DNA, the CDR3 is TGTGCCAGCAGTCTCCGGGACACGACCTACGAGCAGTACTTC.

The chain employs TRBV19 and TRBJ1-4; perhaps TRBD1 as D (6 bases). Between the trimmed V and J ends, which lost 5 bases and 0 bases, there was a span of 22 bases. The CDR3 contains 19 residues. CDR1 and CDR2 from the germline V gene are LNHDA and SQIVND (reference sequence). CDR3 region: CASSSQGNRGFATNEKLFF. The CDR3 DNA follows: TGTGCCAGTAGTTCTCAGGGGAACCGGGGATTTGCAACTAATGAAAAACTGTTTTTT. The variable domain in full, completed from reference TRBV19 and TRBJ1-4, reads DGGITQSPKYLFRKEGQNVTLSCEQNLNHDAMYWYRQDPGQGLRLIYYSQIVNDFQKGDIAEGYSVSREKKESFPLTVTSAQKNPTAFYLCASSSQGNRGFATNEKLFFGSGTQLSVL.

J is TRBJ2-2 and V is TRBV2; 7 nucleotides agree with TRBD1. V lost 6 bases, J lost 6 bases, and 4 bases stayed unmatched. In germline, CDR1 is SNHLY, CDR2 FYNNEI. The CDR3 extends over 13 amino acids. CDR3 in DNA: TGTGCCAGCAGGGCACAGGGGTCCGGGGAGCTGTTTTTT. This codes for CASRAQGSGELFF.

This chain joins TRBV18 and TRBJ2-7; D tentatively reads TRBD1 or TRBD2 (5 bases each). Trimming took 4 bases from V and 3 from J, leaving 10 bases between them. Germline V gives CDR1 KGHSH, CDR2 LQKENI. The CDR3 is 13 residues long. CDR3: CASSRDENYEQYF. In DNA, the CDR3 is TGTGCCAGCTCACGGGACGAGAACTACGAGCAGTACTTC.

V and J are TRBV25-1 and TRBJ2-3; a possible D gene is TRBD1 (5 bases). V lost 6 bases and J 4 bases, leaving 14 bases between the germline ends. CDR1 and CDR2 from the germline V gene are MGHDK and SYGVNS. The CDR3 sequence is 14 residues long. The CDR3 loop is CASSRQTVADTQYF. The CDR3 DNA is TGTGCCAGCAGCCGACAGACAGTGGCAGATACGCAGTATTTT. Filled out from reference TRBV25-1 and TRBJ2-3, the complete variable domain reads EADIYQTPRYLVIGTGKKITLECSQTMGHDKMYWYQQDPGMELHLIHYSYGVNSTEKGDLSSESTVSRIRTEHFPLTLESARPSHTSQYLCASSRQTVADTQYFGPGTRLTVL.

In nucleotides, the CDR3 is TGCGCCAGCAGCTCGGAACCTCCAGGACAGGGGAATAATTCACCCCTCCACTTT. This gives the protein CASSSEPPGQGNNSPLHF. The V call is TRBV5-1, the J call TRBJ1-6; 9 bases are a match to TRBD1. The CDR3 spans 18 residues. Germline CDR1 SGHRS, CDR2 YFSETQ. After removal of 3 bases from V and 5 bases from J, the junction contained 12 bases not matched to a gene.